This entry lists 4 T cell receptor beta chains sequenced from one sample in a study of vaccination and CD4 T cells after COVID-19. Oncomine TCR Beta short-read sequencing was applied to DNA from cultured CD4+ T cells. MiXCR, applied by TCRdb to the PCR reads, yields one record per CDR3 protein. The table shows about 20,000 distinct CDR3 sequences, with around a third occurring only once. No antigens are known for them. The time point was: late sampling 161 to 241 days after vaccination in three convalescent patients. Treatment: approximately nine-day PBMC culture with coronavirus spike peptide pools or control peptides (ViraFEST assay). Source: CD4+ T cells from blood, cultured in vitro, taken about 7 months after SARS-CoV-2 vaccination. These receptors were taken from a human donor who had recovered from COVID-19.

V and J are TRBV6-4 and TRBJ2-1; TRBD2 aligns across 8 bases. This CDR3 region has 16 residues. Looked up from germline, CDR1 is MRHNA and CDR2 is SNTAGT. The trim removed 3 bases at V and 6 bases at J, leaving 10 bases unmatched. CDR3 nucleotides: TGTGCCAGCAGTGAACAACCGGGACTAGGGGGCAATGAGCAGTTCTTC. It is translated as CASSEQPGLGGNEQFF.

As concerns this clonotype: A read error may produce the germline difference seen at one junction end. The V gene is TRBV20-1, the J gene TRBJ2-2; 9 bases agree with TRBD1. The CDR3 has 15 amino acids. Germline V gives CDR1 DFQATT, CDR2 SNEGSKA (reference sequence). The CDR3 sequence is CSARELDRGTRELFF. CDR3 in DNA: TGCAGTGCTAGAGAATTGGACAGGGGCACCAGGGAGCTGTTTTTT.

The V call is TRBV10-3, the J call TRBJ2-3, with 16 bases fitting TRBD2. CDR3 length: 18 residues. Trimming took 6 bases from V and 4 from J; bases not matched to a gene: 10. Germline CDR1 ENHRY, CDR2 SYGVKD. CDR3 DNA sequence: TGTGCCATCAGGGCCGGGACTAGCGGGAGGGTGCCCCCAGATACGCAGTATTTT. Amino acids: CAIRAGTSGRVPPDTQYF.

The V call is TRBV7-9, the J call TRBJ2-3; D call uncertain. V was pared by 1 base and J by 0 bases, with 8 bases between. The CDR3 has 15 residues. In germline, CDR1 is SEHNR, CDR2 FQNEAQ (reference sequence). CDR3 sequence (DNA): TGTGCCAGCAGCTTAGGATCGGCTAGCACAGATACGCAGTATTTT. Its translation: CASSLGSASTDTQYF.